These T cell receptor beta chains were read from a single sample in a study of cytomegalovirus exposure and HLA in healthy donors. Data came from immunoSEQ multiplex PCR; TCRdb stores just in-frame clones and leaves some out. This sample has roughly 160,000 clones, with about 75% found just once. Sequencing was performed on PBMCs. The receptor source for this set is a man between 50 and 59 years old in good health and CMV-seropositive. Each CDR3 is given with its conserved first and last residue. A D gene is named only where the DNA matches it firmly. Size is stated for part of the rows, as once, few or many counts, or as a class when the clone is expanded.

j_call	clone_size	d_call	v_call	cdr3_nt	cdr3_aa
TRBJ1-3	once	.	TRBV18	TGTGCCAGCTCACCAATCGACAGCTCTGGAAACACCATATATTTT	CASSPIDSSGNTIYF
TRBJ2-3	.	.	TRBV4-2	TGTGCCAGCACCACCAACAGGATTGCCACAGATACGCAGTATTTT	CASTTNRIATDTQYF
TRBJ1-2	.	.	TRBV28	TGTGCCAGCAGTATTCAGGGTGTCTATGGCTACACCTTC	CASSIQGVYGYTF
TRBJ1-5	.	.	TRBV28	TGTGCCAGCAGCCTTACAGGGTTTCGGAATCAGCCCCAGCATTTT	CASSLTGFRNQPQHF
TRBJ2-1	few	TRBD1	TRBV5-6	TGTGCCAGCAGCTTGGGGACAGGGGACAATGAGCAGTTCTTC	CASSLGTGDNEQFF
TRBJ2-5	.	TRBD2	TRBV18	TGTGCCAGCTCACTGGGACTAGCCCAAGAGACCCAGTACTTC	CASSLGLAQETQYF
TRBJ2-1	.	TRBD1	TRBV9	TGTGCCAGCAGCTCCGCCGGGACAGTCGGGAATGAGCAGTTCTTC	CASSSAGTVGNEQFF
TRBJ1-2	.	.	TRBV27	TGTGCCAGCGGGCCTACAGGCACCTTC	CASGPTGTF
TRBJ1-5	.	.	TRBV6-1	TGTGCCAGCAGGGAACAGGGATTTACGAGCAATCAGCCCCAGCATTTT	CASREQGFTSNQPQHF
TRBJ2-5	.	TRBD1	TRBV5-1	TGCGCCAGCAGCTTGCGGACAGGAACCGAGGAGACCCAGTACTTC	CASSLRTGTEETQYF
TRBJ2-1	.	.	TRBV19	TGTGCCAGTAGTAGCCCCGAGGAGAGCTCCTACAATGAGCAGTTCTTC	CASSSPEESSYNEQFF
TRBJ1-1	.	.	TRBV5-5	TGTGCCAGCAGCCTAACGCAGGGTATCAGTGAAGCTTTCTTT	CASSLTQGISEAFF
TRBJ2-2	.	.	TRBV28	TGTGCCAGCATAGGGGGGACAGAGAACACCGGGGAGCTGTTTTTT	CASIGGTENTGELFF
TRBJ2-7	.	.	TRBV19	TGTGCCAGTAGTAAAGCCGGCTACGAGCAGTACTTC	CASSKAGYEQYF
TRBJ2-2	few	TRBD2	TRBV7-2	TGTGCCAGCAGCCCGGCGGGGCTAGCGGGGGGTACCGGGGAGCTGTTTTTT	CASSPAGLAGGTGELFF
TRBJ1-2	.	.	TRBV20-1	TGCAGTGCTACTCTTAACTATGGCTACACCTTC	CSATLNYGYTF
TRBJ2-3	.	TRBD2	TRBV27	TGTGCCAGCAGACCTTATGTCCCCCCGGGGGGGGCAGATACGCAGTATTTT	CASRPYVPPGGADTQYF
TRBJ2-1	once	TRBD2	TRBV27	TGTGCCAGCAGAAATATAGCGGGGAACAACAATGAGCAGTTCTTC	CASRNIAGNNNEQFF
TRBJ1-1	once	.	TRBV5-6	TGTGCCAGCAGCTTGGGGGCACAGGGTCCAGCTTTCTTT	CASSLGAQGPAFF
TRBJ2-5	.	TRBD2	TRBV5-1	TGCGCCAGCAGCTTAGACCAGACTAGCGGGGGCCAGGAGACCCAGTACTTC	CASSLDQTSGGQETQYF
TRBJ1-6	.	.	TRBV13	TGTGCCAGCAGCCCCCGGGGATTCTATAATTCACCCCTCCACTTT	CASSPRGFYNSPLHF
TRBJ2-3	few	TRBD2	TRBV10-3	TGTGCCATCAGAGGGGAAGGTAGCGGGGGGTCAACAGATACGCAGTATTTT	CAIRGEGSGGSTDTQYF
TRBJ1-6	.	.	TRBV7-2	TGTGCCAGCAGGGGTGGGCTCTATAATTCACCCCTCCACTTT	CASRGGLYNSPLHF
TRBJ1-5	.	TRBD1	TRBV19	TGTGCCAGTAGTGTCCGGGACAGGGTGGTTGGCAATCAGCCCCAGCATTTT	CASSVRDRVVGNQPQHF
TRBJ1-4	.	.	TRBV4-1	TGCGCCAGCAGCCAAGAGTGGAGGACTAATGAAAAACTGTTTTTT	CASSQEWRTNEKLFF
TRBJ2-1	.	.	TRBV9	TGTGCCAGCAGCCCATTACCCAGCTCCTACAATGAGCAGTTCTTC	CASSPLPSSYNEQFF
TRBJ1-1	.	.	TRBV20-1	TGCAGTGCTAGCGTCCTTGAAGCTTTCTTT	CSASVLEAFF
TRBJ2-5	.	TRBD2	TRBV5-1	TGCGCCAGCAGCTTACGACTAGCGGGGGGAGGAGAGACCCAGTACTTC	CASSLRLAGGGETQYF
TRBJ2-5	.	.	TRBV5-1	TGCGCCAGCAGACCTGGGACTGCCCAAGAGACCCAGTACTTC	CASRPGTAQETQYF
TRBJ2-3	.	.	TRBV9	TGTGCCAGCAGCGACCCGGGGACGCAGTATTTT	CASSDPGTQYF